The 19 T cell receptor beta chains below all came from one sample that was sequenced in a study of blood T cell repertoires in COVID-19 (dated by TCRdb to between 2020 and 2021). Receptor amplification or capture employed the immunoSEQ multiplex PCR assay. TCRdb took this table from immuneACCESS and kept in-frame rearrangements with V and J called. Such tables lack part of the clones; where checked against another copy, unresolved V genes explain under half of the gap, and the rest is unexplained. The sample yields about 220,000 clones; 82% were counted once. Roughly 3.5% of the sample belongs to the ten largest clones. The sequenced material came from PBMCs or T cells enriched from blood (not recorded which). These receptors came from a woman between 55 and 75 years old who had recovered from COVID-19.

The chain couples TRBV4-1 to TRBJ2-1; D remains ambiguous. CDR1 is MGHRA and CDR2 is YSYEKL in the germline V gene. The V and J ends lost 4 bases and 5 bases respectively, with 9 bases between them. This CDR3 is 13 amino acids long. This CDR3 is CASSPPGDNEQFF. DNA for the CDR3: TGCGCCAGCAGCCCTCCCGGAGACAATGAGCAGTTCTTC.

V gene TRBV4-2 combines with J gene TRBJ2-1; TRBD2 matches at 9 bases. V was pared by 1 base and J by 6 bases, with 10 bases of the junction left unmatched. The CDR3 covers 17 residues. CDR1 is LGHNA, CDR2 YNFKEQ, per germline. The CDR3 nucleotides are TGTGCCAGCAGCCAAGTTGGGGCTAGCGGGGTGACCAATGAGCAGTTCTTC. Amino acid sequence: CASSQVGASGVTNEQFF.

The chain links TRBV10-3 to TRBJ1-6; 9 nucleotides agree with TRBD1. V was clipped by 6 bases and J by 7 bases; unmatched bases: 4. Germline loops: CDR1 ENHRY, CDR2 SYGVKD. CDR3 length: 14 amino acids. CDR3: CAIRFGTGNSPLHF. The CDR3 DNA sequence: TGTGCCATCAGATTCGGGACAGGGAATTCACCCCTCCACTTT.

The chain combines TRBV5-4 with TRBJ1-3; D is undetermined. V shed 2 bases and J shed 4 bases, with 10 bases lying between them. CDR1 SGHNT and CDR2 YYREEE come from the germline V gene (reference sequence). The CDR3 has 14 residues. CDR3 in DNA: TGTGCCAGCAGCTTAGGAGGAGTAGGAAACACCATATATTTT. It is translated as CASSLGGVGNTIYF.

The gene calls are TRBV5-1 and TRBJ1-5; 9 bases line up with TRBD1. The CDR3 is 16 amino acids. The trim removed 4 bases at V and 1 base at J, leaving 6 bases unmatched. Germline CDR1 and CDR2: SGHRS and YFSETQ. CDR3 DNA: TGCGCCAGCAGCCCGGGGACAGGGATGAGCAATCAGCCCCAGCATTTT. Its translation is CASSPGTGMSNQPQHF.

The J gene is TRBJ1-1, the V gene TRBV21-1. TRBV21-1 is shown as a pseudogene. The CDR3 contains 11 residues. The CDR3 DNA follows: TGTGCCAGCAGCAAAGGAGGATCGGCTTTCTTT. This gives the protein CASSKGGSAFF.

This rearrangement joins TRBV4-3 to TRBJ1-6, with 7 positions matching TRBD1. With V trimmed by 1 base and J by 14 bases, 11 bases remained unmatched. Germline V CDR1 and CDR2: LGHNA, YSLEER. The CDR3 spans 15 residues. The CDR3 reads CASSQATGAPGSLHF. CDR3 nucleotides: TGCGCCAGCAGCCAAGCTACAGGGGCCCCAGGGTCCCTCCACTTT.

The chain couples TRBV7-9 to TRBJ2-3; the D gene is possibly TRBD2 (5 bases). The germline V gene has CDR1 SEHNR and CDR2 FQNEAQ (reference sequence). Trimming removed 3 bases from V and 6 bases from J, with 10 bases in between. The CDR3 runs to 13 residues. CDR3 coding DNA: TGTGCCAGCAGCTTCACTAGTTTGGATACGCAGTATTTT. Protein sequence: CASSFTSLDTQYF. Combining the CDR3 with reference TRBV7-9 and TRBJ2-3 gives the whole variable domain DTGVSQNPRHKITKRGQNVTFRCDPISEHNRLYWYRQTLGQGPEFLTYFQNEAQLEKSRLLSDRFSAERPKGSFSTLEIQRTEQGDSAMYLCASSFTSLDTQYFGPGTRLTVL.

The CDR3 protein is CASSLGQGAIKNSPLHF. Written as DNA, the CDR3 is TGTGCCAGCAGCTTGGGACAGGGGGCCATAAAGAATTCACCCCTCCACTTT. This chain links TRBV11-2 with TRBJ1-6, with 12 bases fitting TRBD1. V trimming: 3 bases; J trimming: 7 bases; junction bases outside the gene matches: 7. Germline V CDR1 and CDR2: SGHAT, FQNNGV. This CDR3 is 17 amino acids long. Based on the CDR3 plus reference TRBV11-2 and TRBJ1-6, the full variable domain is EAGVAQSPRYKIIEKRQSVAFWCNPISGHATLYWYQQILGQGPKLLIQFQNNGVVDDSQLPKDRFSAERLKGVDSTLKIQPAKLEDSAVYLCASSLGQGAIKNSPLHFGNGTRLTVT.

In its sample, this clone was seen once. The chain carries TRBV5-4 and TRBJ2-1, with TRBD2 identical over 11 bases. Losses at the gene ends were 4 bases for V and 5 bases for J; bases not matched to a gene: 5. CDR3 size: 15 residues. From germline, CDR1 is SGHNT and CDR2 YYREEE (reference sequence). In DNA, the CDR3 is TGTGCCAGCAGCCCTACTAGCGGGAGAAACAATGAGCAGTTCTTC. Translation: CASSPTSGRNNEQFF.

This clone appeared once. This rearrangement joins TRBV14 to TRBJ2-1; the D gene is possibly TRBD1 (5 bases). V lost 6 bases and J lost 0, with 9 bases in between. The CDR3 consists of 14 residues. Germline V gene data show CDR1 as SGHDN and CDR2 as FVKESK. This CDR3 is CASRATDSYNEQFF. The CDR3 bases are TGTGCCAGCAGAGCGACAGACTCCTACAATGAGCAGTTCTTC.

V usage is TRBV6-5 and J usage is TRBJ1-2; 7 nucleotides line up with TRBD1. CDR1 and CDR2 (germline): MNHEY, SVGAGI. The CDR3 loop spans 13 amino acids. J gave up 6 bases and V 6 bases, and 7 bases lay outside the gene matches. CDR3 residues: CASRASGGNGYTF. DNA of the CDR3: TGTGCCAGCAGGGCATCAGGGGGTAATGGCTACACCTTC.

Here the CDR3 DNA reads TGTGCCAGCAGCTTCGGCGGGGGGGTCGAAGAGACCCAGTACTTC. This codes for CASSFGGGVEETQYF. The chain recombines TRBV11-3 with TRBJ2-5, with 9 bases lining up with TRBD2. Germline V lookup: CDR1 SGHNT, CDR2 YENEEA. The junction had 5 bases not matched to a gene; V was cut back by 3 bases and J by 3 bases. The CDR3 sequence is 15 residues long.

The chain links TRBV14 to TRBJ2-1; TRBD2 matches 8 bases. In germline, CDR1 is SGHDN, CDR2 FVKESK. The V segment lost 3 bases and the J segment 3 bases; nucleotides outside the gene matches: 13. CDR3 length: 18 amino acids. CDR3 residues: CASSQTALAGWGYNEQFF. The DNA for the CDR3 is TGTGCCAGCAGCCAGACCGCCTTAGCGGGATGGGGCTACAATGAGCAGTTCTTC.

This clone was seen a single time. This sequence joins TRBV28 and TRBJ1-3; D may be TRBD1 (5 bases). CDR3 length: 14 residues. Germline V lookup: CDR1 MDHEN, CDR2 SYDVKM. V was clipped by 6 bases and J by 4 bases, with 13 bases between them. CDR3 in DNA: TGTGCCAGCAGACAAGCGGGGGTCGGAAACACCATATATTTT. Translated, it gives CASRQAGVGNTIYF.

By share, this clone counts as medium-sized. The V gene is TRBV13, the J gene TRBJ1-1, with no clear D. The CDR3 runs to 15 residues. The germline V gene encodes CDR1 PRHDT and CDR2 FYEKMQ (reference sequence). Trimming pared 2 bases from V and 2 bases from J, leaving 12 bases between. The DNA for the CDR3 is TGTGCCAGCAGCTTATCCCCTAACGGTAACACTGAAGCTTTCTTT. This gives the protein CASSLSPNGNTEAFF.

This sequence joins TRBV11-2 and TRBJ2-3, with TRBD2 as a possible D gene (5 bases). Germline assignment: CDR1 SGHAT and CDR2 FQNNGV. With 4 bases removed from V and 4 bases from J, the gap between germline ends came to 12 bases. The CDR3 has 14 amino acids. This chain's CDR3 is CASSSGLSPDTQYF. The CDR3 region has the DNA TGTGCCAGCAGCTCCGGACTGTCCCCAGATACGCAGTATTTT.

This chain links TRBV5-1 with TRBJ2-2; 8 positions agree with TRBD1. The V gene's germline CDR1 is SGHRS and CDR2 YFSETQ. V trimming: 7 bases; J trimming: 1 base; junction bases outside the gene matches: 6. This CDR3 contains 15 residues. The CDR3 protein is CASGGQGWNTGELFF. As DNA, the CDR3 is TGCGCCAGCGGAGGACAGGGTTGGAACACCGGGGAGCTGTTTTTT.

The chain uses TRBV30 and TRBJ1-1; the match to TRBD1 covers 8 bases. Germline CDR1 and CDR2: GTSNPN and SVGIG (reference sequence). This CDR3 has 12 residues. After removal of 0 bases from V and 12 bases from J, the junction contained 6 bases not matched to a gene. This chain's CDR3 is CAWSVQGGLTFF. The CDR3 DNA reads as TGTGCCTGGAGTGTACAGGGGGGACTAACTTTCTTT. Full variable domain (rest looked up from reference TRBV30 and TRBJ1-1): SQTIHQWPATLVQPVGSPLSLECTVEGTSNPNLYWYRQAAGRGLQLLFYSVGIGQISSEVPQNLSASRPQDRQFILSSKKLLLSDSGFYLCAWSVQGGLTFFGQGTRLTVV.